This T cell receptor beta chain was profiled in a study of OX40 agonist ivuxolimab in advanced cancers. On this clone itself: Its matching antigen is unknown.

Findings and caveats of the study: At 0.1 to 3.0 mg/kg, CD4+ and CD8+ blood T cells expanded clonally by week 6.

The germline V gene has CDR1 MDHEN and CDR2 SYDVKM. The V end lost 7 bases, the J end lost 4 bases, and 13 bases lay between the germline ends. The CDR3 is made up of 14 amino acids. TCRdb's copy holds only in-frame clones and misses some; the assay was immunoSEQ multiplex PCR. The sample contains 5,700 or so clones, roughly 90% of which appear only once. The clonotype was recovered from an adult with an advanced solid tumor such as melanoma, head and neck, liver or kidney cancer. The rearrangement joins TRBV28 to TRBJ2-2, with unresolved D. The material sequenced was CD4+ or CD8+ T cells sorted from blood, taken in a trial of the OX40 agonist ivuxolimab. The CDR3 region is CASKIYGSTGELFF. For the CDR3, the DNA is TGTGCCAGCAAAATTTACGGCAGCACCGGGGAGCTGTTTTTT.